Listed here is a single T cell receptor (beta chain). Its cognate antigen is unknown. Trimming stripped 7 bases from V and 2 bases from J, with 15 bases between. Germline-derived CDR1 and CDR2 are MNHNS and SASEGT. The CDR3 totals 14 residues. With unsorted samples, genomic DNA was obtained from about 90 million PBMCs. This entry belongs to a study of shared clonotypes between healthy human individuals. Study findings and constraints: Sequencing depth was expected to affect clonotype sharing among donors.

Original methodology: ImmunoSEQ supplied junction-only sequences lacking quality scores, so filtering was different. Data came from immunoSEQ multiplex PCR; TCRdb stores just in-frame clones and leaves some out. For V, J and clone size, that table is used; D and trimming come from the DNA. Of some 490,000 clones in the sample, about 72% were seen once. The sample comprised PBMCs. The chain employs TRBV6-1 and TRBJ2-7; D gene ambiguous. The sequence was collected from a woman between 40 and 50 years old in good health. Some clones in this sample may be carry-over from other donors' samples. CDR3 sequence: CASTLGKDAYEQYF. In DNA form, the CDR3 reads TGTGCCAGCACCCTGGGGAAGGATGCCTACGAGCAGTACTTC.